The rows below give T cell receptor beta chains drawn from one sample of a study of T cell repertoires in cytomegalovirus infection. MiXCR, applied by TCRdb to the reads, yields one record per CDR3 protein. Of under 250,000 distinct CDR3 sequences in the sample, 9% to 15% were seen once. Source material: PBMCs. Receptors originate from a human donor in good health (CMV status not recorded). Some clones in this sample may be carry-over from other donors' samples. Both conserved end residues are part of each CDR3. D genes are given only for firm matches. Not all rows give a size; the values are once, few, many and, for expanded clones, a class.

>.|TRBJ2-7|few|14|TRBV19
CASSIGGTSYEQYF
TGTGCCAGTAGTATTGGGGGGACCTCCTACGAGCAGTACTTC
>.|TRBJ2-7|.|10|TRBV10-3
CATADYEQYF
TGTGCCACGGCGGACTACGAGCAGTACTTC
>.|TRBJ2-2|many|13|TRBV6-2/TRBV6-3
CASRQPGTGELFF
TGTGCCAGCAGACAACCGGGGACCGGGGAGCTGTTTTTT
>.|TRBJ2-7|.|15|TRBV19
CASSIRDGGNYEQYF
TGTGCCAGTAGTATTCGTGACGGAGGAAACTACGAGCAGTACTTC
>.|TRBJ1-2|few|14|TRBV18
CASSPNREADGYTF
TGTGCCAGCTCACCTAACAGGGAAGCGGATGGCTACACCTTC
>.|TRBJ2-4|.|16|TRBV28
CASSRDGRGPRDIQYF
TGTGCCAGCAGTCGAGATGGGCGGGGCCCGAGGGACATTCAGTACTTC
>.|TRBJ1-2|many|14|TRBV7-2
CASSLVPGTYGYTF
TGTGCCAGCAGCTTAGTTCCAGGGACCTATGGCTACACCTTC
>.|TRBJ2-1|few|16|TRBV20-1
CSARSPPGQWYNEQFF
TGCAGTGCTAGAAGCCCTCCGGGACAATGGTACAATGAGCAGTTCTTC
>.|TRBJ1-6|many|15|TRBV6-6
CASMLQRATNSPLHF
TGTGCCAGCATGTTACAACGGGCAACTAATTCACCCCTCCACTTT
>TRBD2|TRBJ2-1|many|15|TRBV18
CASSSGGGLYNEQFF
TGTGCCAGCTCATCCGGGGGGGGACTGTACAATGAGCAGTTCTTC
>.|TRBJ2-1|.|14|TRBV6-2/TRBV6-3
CASSYSDRSREQFF
TGTGCCAGCAGTTACTCCGACAGGTCGCGGGAGCAGTTCTTC
>TRBD2|TRBJ2-1|many|15|TRBV28
CASRPGLGYGSEQFF
TGTGCCAGCAGGCCGGGACTAGGGTATGGGAGCGAGCAGTTCTTC
>.|TRBJ2-5|many|11|TRBV6-2/TRBV6-3
CASSAGETQYF
TGTGCCAGCAGCGCCGGAGAGACCCAGTACTTC
>.|TRBJ2-2|few|14|TRBV12-3/TRBV12-4
CASSPRENTGELFF
TGTGCCAGCAGTCCCAGGGAGAACACCGGGGAGCTGTTTTTT
>TRBD1|TRBJ2-7|.|15|TRBV6-2/TRBV6-3
CASTRLGQGPYEQYF
TGTGCCAGCACCCGTTTGGGACAGGGGCCCTACGAGCAGTACTTC
>.|TRBJ1-2|many|15|TRBV7-9
CASSPAGDGRGGYTF
TGTGCCAGCAGTCCAGCGGGAGACGGCCGAGGGGGCTACACCTTC
>.|TRBJ2-3|few|14|TRBV20-1
CSAPRGALADTQYF
TGCAGTGCTCCGAGGGGGGCCCTGGCAGATACGCAGTATTTT
>.|TRBJ1-5|many|14|TRBV10-3
CAISADSRNQPQHF
TGTGCCATCAGTGCGGACAGTCGCAATCAGCCCCAGCATTTT
>.|TRBJ2-7|many|13|TRBV28
CASSLVASVEQYF
TGTGCCAGCAGTTTGGTCGCCTCCGTTGAGCAGTACTTC
>.|TRBJ2-3|many|15|TRBV7-6
CASSLSRGPTDTQYF
TGTGCCAGCAGCTTATCTCGAGGTCCCACAGATACGCAGTATTTT
>TRBD1|TRBJ2-1|many|18|TRBV7-2
CASSKYATGAFSYNEQFF
TGTGCCAGCAGCAAATACGCGACAGGGGCCTTCTCCTACAATGAGCAGTTCTTC
>.|TRBJ1-1|.|14|TRBV5-1
CASSHGTGNTEAFF
TGCGCCAGCAGCCACGGAACCGGGAACACTGAAGCTTTCTTT
>.|TRBJ1-1|.|15|TRBV3-1
CASSQARGQNTEAFF
TGTGCCAGCAGCCAAGCTAGGGGCCAGAACACTGAAGCTTTCTTT
>TRBD1|TRBJ1-2|many|13|TRBV7-8
CASSLAGQDGYTF
TGTGCCAGCAGCTTAGCCGGACAGGATGGCTACACCTTC
>TRBD2|TRBJ2-7|many|14|TRBV12-3/TRBV12-4
CASSLLAGSYEQYF
TGTGCCAGCAGTCTACTAGCGGGGTCCTACGAGCAGTACTTC
>TRBD1|TRBJ2-3|many|16|TRBV7-2
CASSPPTGGGTDTQYF
TGTGCCAGCAGCCCTCCGACAGGGGGCGGAACAGATACGCAGTATTTT